This TCR beta chain was recorded in a study of shared clonotypes between healthy human individuals. Study overall: There were three CD4 naive, three CD4 memory, two CD8 naive and one CD8 memory plates per donor.

CDR3 size: 13 residues. V gave up 2 bases and J gave up 4 bases, with 8 bases separating them. The germline gives CDR1 MNHNY, CDR2 SVGAGI (reference sequence). Remarks on this clone: Its antigen is unknown.

Study-wide results and caveats: An effect of sequencing depth on clonotype sharing among donors was expected.

Researchers partitioned CD4+ cells into CD45RA+ naive and CD45RA-negative memory subsets. The table came from immunoSEQ multiplex PCR; TCRdb's copy has only in-frame clones and leaves some out. The sample shows about 2.4 million clones, around 94% of them seen only once. The TCR sequence derives from a man younger than 30 in good health. The sample taken for sequencing was naive CD4+ T cells sorted from blood. Documented subset: CD45RA+ positively selected. This chain uses TRBV6-6 with TRBJ2-5; no clear D. CDR3 sequence: CASSYTKAETQYF. CDR3 bases: TGTGCCAGCAGTTACACTAAAGCAGAGACCCAGTACTTC.